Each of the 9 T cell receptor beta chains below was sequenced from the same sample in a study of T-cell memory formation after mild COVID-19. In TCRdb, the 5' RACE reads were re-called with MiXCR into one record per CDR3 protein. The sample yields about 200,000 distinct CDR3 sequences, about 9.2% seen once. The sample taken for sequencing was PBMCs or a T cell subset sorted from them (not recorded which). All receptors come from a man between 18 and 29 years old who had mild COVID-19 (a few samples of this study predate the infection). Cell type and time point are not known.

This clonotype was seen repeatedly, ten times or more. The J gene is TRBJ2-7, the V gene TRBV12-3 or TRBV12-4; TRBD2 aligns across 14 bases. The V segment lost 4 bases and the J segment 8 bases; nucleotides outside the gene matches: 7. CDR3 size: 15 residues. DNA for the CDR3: TGTGCCAGCAGTTCCTCGGGACTAGCGGGGGTTCAGCAGTACTTC. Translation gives CASSSSGLAGVQQYF.

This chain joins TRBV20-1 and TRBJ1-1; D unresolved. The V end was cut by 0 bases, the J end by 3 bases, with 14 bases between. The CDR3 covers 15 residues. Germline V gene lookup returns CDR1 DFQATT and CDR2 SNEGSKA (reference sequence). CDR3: CSARDPRGWDTEAFF. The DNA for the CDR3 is TGCAGTGCTAGAGATCCACGGGGTTGGGACACTGAAGCTTTCTTT.

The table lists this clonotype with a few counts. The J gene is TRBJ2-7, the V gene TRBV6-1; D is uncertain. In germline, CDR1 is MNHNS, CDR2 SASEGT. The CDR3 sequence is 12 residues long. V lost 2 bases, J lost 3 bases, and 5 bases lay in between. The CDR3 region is CASSELRYEQYV. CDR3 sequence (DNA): TGTGCCAGCAGTGAACTCCGCTACGAGCAGTACGTC.

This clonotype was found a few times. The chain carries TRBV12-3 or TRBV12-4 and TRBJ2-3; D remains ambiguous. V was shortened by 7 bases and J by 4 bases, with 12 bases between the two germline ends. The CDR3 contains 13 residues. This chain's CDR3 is CASTSNSADTQYF. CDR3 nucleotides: TGTGCCAGCACCTCCAATTCTGCAGATACGCAGTATTTT.

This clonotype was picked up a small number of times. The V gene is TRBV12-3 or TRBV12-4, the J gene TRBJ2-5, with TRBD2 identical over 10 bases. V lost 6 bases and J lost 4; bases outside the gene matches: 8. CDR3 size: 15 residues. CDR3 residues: CASSLERGGRETQYF. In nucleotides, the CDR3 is TGTGCCAGCAGCCTCGAGCGGGGGGGCCGAGAGACCCAGTACTTC.

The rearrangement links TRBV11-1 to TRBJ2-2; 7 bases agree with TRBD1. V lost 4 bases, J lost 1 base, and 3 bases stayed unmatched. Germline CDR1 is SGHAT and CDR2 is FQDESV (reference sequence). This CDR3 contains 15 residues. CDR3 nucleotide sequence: TGTGCCAGCAGCTCCCGACAGGGGAACACCGGGGAGCTGTTTTTT. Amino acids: CASSSRQGNTGELFF. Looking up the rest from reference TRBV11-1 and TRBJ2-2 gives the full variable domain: EAEVAQSPRYKITEKSQAVAFWCDPISGHATLYWYRQILGQGPELLVQFQDESVVDDSQLPKDRFSAERLKGVDSTLKIQPAELGDSAMYLCASSSRQGNTGELFFGEGSRLTVL.

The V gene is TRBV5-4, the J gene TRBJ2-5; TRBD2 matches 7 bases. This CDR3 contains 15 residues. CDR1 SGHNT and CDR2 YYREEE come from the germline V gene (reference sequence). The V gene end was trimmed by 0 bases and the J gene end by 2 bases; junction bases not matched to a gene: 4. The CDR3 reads CASSLALAVQETQYF. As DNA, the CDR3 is TGTGCCAGCAGCTTGGCTCTAGCGGTTCAAGAGACCCAGTACTTC.

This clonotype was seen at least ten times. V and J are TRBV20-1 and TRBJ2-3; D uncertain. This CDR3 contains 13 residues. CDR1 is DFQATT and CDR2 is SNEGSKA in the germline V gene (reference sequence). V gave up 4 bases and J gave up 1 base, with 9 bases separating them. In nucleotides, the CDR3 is TGCAGTGCTATTACGTTCGGCACAGATACGCAGTATTTT. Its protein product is CSAITFGTDTQYF.

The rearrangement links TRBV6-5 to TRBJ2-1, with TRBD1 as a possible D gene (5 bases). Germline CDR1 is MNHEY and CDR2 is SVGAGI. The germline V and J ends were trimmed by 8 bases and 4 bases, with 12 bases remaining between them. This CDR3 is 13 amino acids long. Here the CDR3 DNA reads TGTGCCAGCGGGGCAGGGCCGTACAATGAGCAGTTCTTC. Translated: CASGAGPYNEQFF.